The source of this T cell receptor (beta chain) is a study of OX40 agonist ivuxolimab in advanced cancers. Study-wide background: The treatment was a fully human IgG2 OX40 agonist, ivuxolimab. Whole-study findings and limits: The mean number of expanded clones was higher in CD8+ T cells than in CD4+. The CD4+ and CD8+ T cells in the blood had expanded clonally by week 6 at 0.1 to 3.0 mg/kg. Low normalized T-cell clonal expansion was also seen in some nonresponders.

The repertoire was sequenced with immunoSEQ multiplex PCR; TCRdb's copy has only in-frame clones and lacks some. The repertoire includes around 36,000 clones, roughly 80% of them detected once, and 23% sits in the top ten. A note on this clone: What it binds is unknown.

The CDR3 covers 14 residues. CDR1 and CDR2 (germline): SGHNT, YYREEE (reference sequence). V lost 3 bases to trimming and J lost 2 bases, with 12 bases between them. This TCR came from an adult with an advanced solid tumor such as melanoma, head and neck, liver or kidney cancer. The gene calls are TRBV5-4 and TRBJ2-7; D ambiguous. The sample here was CD4+ or CD8+ T cells sorted from blood, taken in a trial of the OX40 agonist ivuxolimab. The CDR3 DNA reads TGTGCCAGCAGCTCTCGGACGGAAACCTACGAGCAGTACTTC. Its translation is CASSSRTETYEQYF.